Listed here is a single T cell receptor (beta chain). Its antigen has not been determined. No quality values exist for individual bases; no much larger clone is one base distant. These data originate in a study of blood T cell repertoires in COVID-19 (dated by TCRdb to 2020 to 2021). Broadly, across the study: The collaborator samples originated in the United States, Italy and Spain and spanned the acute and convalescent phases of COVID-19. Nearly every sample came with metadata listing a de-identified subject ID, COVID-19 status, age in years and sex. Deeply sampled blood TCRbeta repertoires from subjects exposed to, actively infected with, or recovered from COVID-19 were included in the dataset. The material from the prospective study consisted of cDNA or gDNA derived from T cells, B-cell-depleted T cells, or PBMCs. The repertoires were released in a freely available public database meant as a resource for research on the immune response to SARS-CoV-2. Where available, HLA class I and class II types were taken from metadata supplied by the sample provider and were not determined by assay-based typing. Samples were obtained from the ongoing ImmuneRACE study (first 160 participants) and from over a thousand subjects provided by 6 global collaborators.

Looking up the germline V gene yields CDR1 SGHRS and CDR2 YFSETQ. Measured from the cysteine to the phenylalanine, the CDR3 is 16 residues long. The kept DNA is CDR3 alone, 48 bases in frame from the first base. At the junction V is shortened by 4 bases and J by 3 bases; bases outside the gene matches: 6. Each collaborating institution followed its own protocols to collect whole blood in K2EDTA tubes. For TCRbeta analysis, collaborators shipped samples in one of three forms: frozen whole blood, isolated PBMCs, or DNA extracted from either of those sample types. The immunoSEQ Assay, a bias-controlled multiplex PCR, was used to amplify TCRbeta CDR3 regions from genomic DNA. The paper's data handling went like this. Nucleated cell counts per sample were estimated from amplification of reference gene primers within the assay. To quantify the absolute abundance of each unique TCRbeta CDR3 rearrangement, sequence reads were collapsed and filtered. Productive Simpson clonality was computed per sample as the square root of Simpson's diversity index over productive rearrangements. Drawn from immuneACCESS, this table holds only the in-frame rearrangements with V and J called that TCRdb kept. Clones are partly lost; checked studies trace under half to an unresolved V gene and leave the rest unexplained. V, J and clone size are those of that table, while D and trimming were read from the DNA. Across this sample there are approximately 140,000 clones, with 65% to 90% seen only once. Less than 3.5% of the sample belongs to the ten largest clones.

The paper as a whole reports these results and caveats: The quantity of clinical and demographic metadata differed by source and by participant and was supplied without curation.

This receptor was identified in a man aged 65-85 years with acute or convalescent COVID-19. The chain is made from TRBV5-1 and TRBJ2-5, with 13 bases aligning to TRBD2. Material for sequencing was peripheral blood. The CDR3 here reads CASSPGLAGEKETQYF. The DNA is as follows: TGCGCCAGCAGCCCCGGACTAGCGGGAGAAAAAGAGACCCAGTACTTC.